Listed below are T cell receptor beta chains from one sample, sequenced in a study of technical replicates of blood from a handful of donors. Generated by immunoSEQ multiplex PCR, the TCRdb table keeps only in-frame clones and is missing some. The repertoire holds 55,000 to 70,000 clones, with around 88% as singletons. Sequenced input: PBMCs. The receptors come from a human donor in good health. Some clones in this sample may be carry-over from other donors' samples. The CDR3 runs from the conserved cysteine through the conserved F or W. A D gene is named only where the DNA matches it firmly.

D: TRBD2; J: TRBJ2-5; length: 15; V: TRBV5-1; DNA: TGCGCCAGCAGCCCAGAGACTAGCGGGAGTGAGACCCAGTACTTC; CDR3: CASSPETSGSETQYF
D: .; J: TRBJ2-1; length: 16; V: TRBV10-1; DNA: TGCGCCAGCAGTGATGGAGGGCTAGCCAGGTACAATGAGCAGTTCTTC; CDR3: CASSDGGLARYNEQFF
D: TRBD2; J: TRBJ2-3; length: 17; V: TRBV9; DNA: TGTGCCAGCAGTCTGACCGTAGCGGGGGGGGTCACAGATACGCAGTATTTT; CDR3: CASSLTVAGGVTDTQYF
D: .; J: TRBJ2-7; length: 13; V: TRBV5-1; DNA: TGCGCCAGCAGCTTGGTTCAAGAGTACGAGCAGTACTTC; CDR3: CASSLVQEYEQYF
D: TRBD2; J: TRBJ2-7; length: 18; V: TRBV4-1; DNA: TGCGCCAGCAGCCAAGGTAGCGGGAGTTCGGGTCGGTACTACGAGCAGTACTTC; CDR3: CASSQGSGSSGRYYEQYF
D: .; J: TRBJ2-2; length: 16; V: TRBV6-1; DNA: TGTGCCAGCAGTGCACAACAGGGATACTACACCGGGGAGCTGTTTTTT; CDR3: CASSAQQGYYTGELFF
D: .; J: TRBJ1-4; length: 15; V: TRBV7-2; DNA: TGTGCCAGCAGCTTACTGGGGACACCCTCGGAGGTGTTGTTTTTT; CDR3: CASSLLGTPSEVLFF
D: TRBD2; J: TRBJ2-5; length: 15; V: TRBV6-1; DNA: TGTGCCAGCAGCCTTAGGAGACCCGGGAGGGAGACCCAGTACTTC; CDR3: CASSLRRPGRETQYF
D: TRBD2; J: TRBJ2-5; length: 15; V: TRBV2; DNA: TGTGCCAGCATAAGCGGGGGAACCTTCGAGGGGACCCAGTACTTC; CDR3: CASISGGTFEGTQYF
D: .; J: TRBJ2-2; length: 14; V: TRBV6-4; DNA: TGTGCCAGCAGTGATTCCGCGAACACCGGGGAGCTGTTTTTT; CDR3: CASSDSANTGELFF
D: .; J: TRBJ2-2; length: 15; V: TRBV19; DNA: TGTGCCAGTAGCAATGGACGGGATCTGACCGGGGAGCTGTTTTTT; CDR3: CASSNGRDLTGELFF